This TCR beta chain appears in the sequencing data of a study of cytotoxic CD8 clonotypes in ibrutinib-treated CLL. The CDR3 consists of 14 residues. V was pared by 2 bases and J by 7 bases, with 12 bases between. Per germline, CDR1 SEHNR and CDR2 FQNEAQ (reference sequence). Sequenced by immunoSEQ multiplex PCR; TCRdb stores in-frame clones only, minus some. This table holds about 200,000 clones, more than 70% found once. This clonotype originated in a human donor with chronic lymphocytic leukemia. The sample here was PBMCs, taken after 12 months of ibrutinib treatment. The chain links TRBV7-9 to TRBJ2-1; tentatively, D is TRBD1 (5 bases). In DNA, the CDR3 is TGTGCCAGCAGCTTAAGGGCAGGGCCGAATGAGCAGTTCTTC. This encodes CASSLRAGPNEQFF.